This T cell receptor (beta chain) is from a study of blood T cells in healthy people across ages. The study, taken as a whole, reports: A roughly linear age-dependent decrease characterized TCR beta diversity per million T cells.

Trimming stripped 2 bases from V and 2 bases from J, with 10 bases between. The germline V gene has CDR1 SGHAT and CDR2 FQNNGV. The CDR3 consists of 14 residues. Combining a sample-barcoded 5' primer with a J-beta primer mix, a second PCR ran for roughly 7 to 11 cycles. TCRdb analysed the 5' RACE reads with MiXCR anew, one entry per CDR3 protein. Of around 1,700,000 distinct CDR3 sequences listed, under 30% are singletons. This clonotype has only a few counts. What it recognizes is unknown. The sequencing input was blood. The clonotype originates from a woman aged 25 to 39 in good health. This rearrangement joins TRBV11-2 to TRBJ2-7; no definite D call. As DNA, the CDR3 is TGTGCCAGCAGCTTAATGGTCCAGACCTACGAGCAGTACTTC. As protein: CASSLMVQTYEQYF.